The sequence of this T cell receptor beta chain was determined in a study of blood T cell repertoires in COVID-19. As originally analysed: Amplification of reference gene primers was used by the study to estimate nucleated cell counts. TCRdb keeps only in-frame clones here, not all; method: immunoSEQ multiplex PCR. That table is the source of V, J and clone size, and D and trimming were worked out from the DNA. This table holds some 260,000 clones, around nine tenths found once. The age range of participants was about 18 to 95 years, with residence in about two dozen US areas. Resolution of symptoms, clearance, or two negative PCRs was present in recovered Cohort 3 donors. Trimming took off 1 base at V and 3 bases at J, with 7 bases between the two ends. CDR3 size: 15 residues. Germline loops: CDR1 SGHAT, CDR2 FQNNGV.

The sequenced material came from PBMCs or T cells enriched from blood (not recorded which). The TCR sequence derives from a woman under 30 who had recovered from COVID-19. V gene TRBV11-2 combines with J gene TRBJ2-6; D call uncertain. For the CDR3, the DNA is TGTGCCAGCAGCTTAGGTGGCCATGGGGCCAACGTCCTGACTTTC. Translation gives CASSLGGHGANVLTF.